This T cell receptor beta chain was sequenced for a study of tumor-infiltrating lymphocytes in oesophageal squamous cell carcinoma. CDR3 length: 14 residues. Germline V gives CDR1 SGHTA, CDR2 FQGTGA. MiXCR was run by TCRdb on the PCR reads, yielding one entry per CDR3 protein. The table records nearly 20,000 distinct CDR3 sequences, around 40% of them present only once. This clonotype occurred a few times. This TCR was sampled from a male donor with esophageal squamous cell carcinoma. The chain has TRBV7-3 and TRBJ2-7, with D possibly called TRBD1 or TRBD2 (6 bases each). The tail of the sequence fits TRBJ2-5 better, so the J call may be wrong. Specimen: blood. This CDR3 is CASSLSGAGETQYF. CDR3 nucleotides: TGTGCCAGCAGCCTGTCGGGGGCGGGGGAGACCCAGTACTTC.